This is a list of T cell receptor beta chains from one sample in a study of CD4 and CD8 cells across lung adenocarcinoma regions. MiXCR was run by TCRdb on the PCR reads, yielding one entry per CDR3 protein. Altogether thousands of distinct CDR3 sequences are present, around 61% being singletons, with the ten largest covering around 15%. Sequenced material: CD4+ T cells from the center of a lung tumor. The origin of the receptors is a male donor with lung adenocarcinoma. The CD4 and CD8 labels of this study may be unreliable. Both conserved end residues are part of each CDR3. The D gene is left open where the match is weak. The size of a clone is reported for some rows only, either as once, few or many, or as a class for expanded clones.

j_call v_call clone_size d_call cdr3_aa cdr3_nt
TRBJ2-1 TRBV4-1 . . CASSTEGLINEQFF TGCGCCAGCAGCACGGAAGGACTGATCAATGAGCAGTTCTTC
TRBJ2-7 TRBV11-3 . TRBD1 CASTTGQTYEQYF TGTGCCAGCACCACGGGACAGACCTACGAGCAGTACTTC
TRBJ2-7 TRBV6-5 . . CASSYQGFYEQYF TGTGCCAGCAGTTACCAGGGTTTCTACGAGCAGTACTTC
TRBJ2-5 TRBV12-3/TRBV12-4 . TRBD1 CASSSKTGTVDF TGTGCCAGCAGCTCCAAAACCGGGACAGTGGACTTC
TRBJ1-1 TRBV5-1 . . CASSLEVGGQAFF TGCGCCAGCAGCTTGGAGGTAGGCGGCCAAGCTTTCTTT
TRBJ2-7 TRBV7-8 . . CASSLRARGLDSHEQYF TGTGCCAGCAGCTTAAGAGCTAGGGGACTCGACTCCCACGAGCAGTACTTC
TRBJ2-3 TRBV6-2/TRBV6-3 . TRBD2 CASSYSSGKITDTQYF TGTGCCAGCAGTTACTCGAGCGGGAAGATCACAGATACGCAGTATTTT
TRBJ2-1 TRBV6-5 large TRBD1 CASSNRGSSYNEQFF TGTGCCAGCAGTAACAGGGGCAGCTCCTACAATGAGCAGTTCTTC
TRBJ2-4 TRBV6-1 . TRBD1 CASSPRQGAADIQYF TGTGCCAGCAGTCCGAGGCAGGGGGCAGCGGACATTCAGTACTTC
TRBJ2-1 TRBV3-1 once . CASSPRWGQAHEQFF TGTGCCAGCAGCCCACGCTGGGGCCAAGCCCACGAGCAGTTCTTC
TRBJ1-2 TRBV14 . . CASSQDAYGGYTF TGTGCCAGCAGCCAAGATGCGTACGGAGGCTACACCTTC
TRBJ2-3 TRBV7-8 . . CASSSIFADTQYF TGTGCCAGCAGCTCCATCTTCGCAGATACGCAGTATTTT
TRBJ1-5 TRBV6-1 . TRBD1 CASSPGGRSNQPQHF TGTGCCAGCAGTCCAGGGGGCAGGAGCAATCAGCCCCAGCATTTT
TRBJ2-2 TRBV6-1 few TRBD2 CASSRSTSGSVTGELFF TGTGCCAGCAGCCGAAGTACTAGCGGGAGTGTCACCGGGGAGCTGTTTTTT
TRBJ2-7 TRBV6-1 . TRBD2 CASREDLAGYEQYF TGTGCCAGCAGGGAGGATCTAGCGGGATATGAGCAGTACTTC
TRBJ2-1 TRBV27 . . CASRPTGSAGEQFF TGTGCCAGCAGACCTACGGGGTCTGCAGGGGAGCAGTTCTTC
TRBJ2-2 TRBV7-2 . . CASSRDQNTGELFF TGTGCCAGCAGTCGGGACCAAAACACCGGGGAGCTGTTTTTT
TRBJ2-5 TRBV28 . TRBD1 CASSTSRTGGRTQYF TGTGCCAGCAGTACAAGTAGGACAGGGGGCAGGACCCAGTACTTC
TRBJ2-7 TRBV6-1 . . CASSRPTDYEQYF TGTGCCAGCAGTAGACCGACAGACTACGAGCAGTACTTC
TRBJ2-1 TRBV6-1 . . CASSEGWGVSYNEQFF TGTGCCAGCAGTGAGGGGTGGGGCGTATCCTACAATGAGCAGTTCTTC
TRBJ2-1 TRBV6-5 . TRBD1 CASSYRDRVDEQFF TGTGCCAGCAGTTACCGTGACAGGGTCGATGAGCAGTTTTTC
TRBJ2-3 TRBV6-1 . TRBD1 CASRGTGRDTQYF TGTGCCAGCAGAGGGACAGGGAGAGATACGCAGTATTTT
TRBJ2-7 TRBV11-2 . TRBD2 CASSSTSGDWDEQYF TGTGCCAGCAGCTCTACTAGCGGGGATTGGGACGAGCAGTACTTC
TRBJ2-6 TRBV6-1 . . CASSTRFSGANVLTF TGTGCCAGCAGTACCCGGTTCTCTGGGGCCAACGTCCTGACTTTC
TRBJ2-1 TRBV7-2 . . CASSLALVLFYNEQFF TGTGCCAGCAGCTTAGCGCTGGTGTTATTTTACAATGAGCAGTTCTTC
TRBJ2-3 TRBV6-1 . . CASTETSGDPMSPQYF TGTGCCAGCACTGAGACTTCTGGGGACCCTATGAGTCCTCAGTATTTT
TRBJ1-2 TRBV6-1 . TRBD1 CASRAGTGIHGYTF TGTGCCAGCAGAGCCGGGACAGGGATACACGGCTACACCTTC
TRBJ2-5 TRBV14 . . CASSQGPHETQYF TGTGCCAGCAGCCAAGGACCTCATGAGACCCAGTACTTC
TRBJ2-3 TRBV7-2 . . CASSLGVFGGPSTDTQYF TGTGCCAGCAGCTTAGGGGTCTTCGGCGGTCCTAGCACAGATACGCAGTATTTT
TRBJ1-1 TRBV10-2 . . CASSQGTEAFF TGCGCCAGCAGTCAGGGAACTGAAGCTTTCTTT
TRBJ2-3 TRBV6-1 . . CASSEGGRTGAQFF TGTGCCAGCAGTGAGGGAGGTCGCACCGGGGCGCAGTTTTTT
TRBJ2-1 TRBV6-1 . . CASSPIHAMCKNEQFF TGTGCCAGCAGTCCGATCCACGCTATGTGCAAAAATGAGCAGTTCTTT
TRBJ2-1 TRBV3-1 . . CASSHRLGIEQFF TGTGCCAGCAGCCATAGACTAGGGATTGAGCAGTTCTTC
TRBJ1-6 TRBV4-1 few . CASSRSLVDSPLHF TGCGCCAGCAGCCGGTCATTAGTTGATTCACCCCTCCACTTT
TRBJ2-3 TRBV4-2 few TRBD2 CASSQDRRGGGLPTDTQYF TGTGCCAGCAGCCAAGATCGGCGGGGGGGGGGCCTACCCACAGATACGCAGTATTTT
TRBJ1-1 TRBV6-5 once . CASSYSRGDTEAFF TGTGCCAGCAGTTACTCGAGGGGGGACACTGAAGCTTTCTTT
TRBJ2-2 TRBV6-5 . . CASSYQVRDTGELFF TGTGCCAGCAGTTACCAGGTTAGGGACACCGGGGAGCTGTTTTTT
TRBJ2-1 TRBV6-5 . TRBD2 CASSYMGLAKRNEQFF TGTGCCAGCAGTTACATGGGACTAGCCAAGAGGAATGAGCAGTTCTTC
TRBJ2-7 TRBV6-1 . . CASTGQAGTDTQYF TGTGCCAGCACGGGGCAGGCCGGCACAGATACGCAGTACTTC
TRBJ2-1 TRBV27 . . CASSLSRLGVSGPYNEQFF TGTGCCAGCAGTTTATCCCGGTTGGGGGTGAGCGGACCTTACAATGAGCAGTTCTTC
TRBJ2-5 TRBV7-2 few TRBD2 CASSLLAAGRETQYF TGTGCCAGCAGCCTCCTAGCGGCCGGGAGGGAGACCCAGTACTTC
TRBJ2-1 TRBV6-5 . TRBD2 CASSTRLAGNYNEQFF TGTGCCAGCAGTACCCGACTAGCGGGGAACTACAATGAGCAGTTCTTC
TRBJ2-1 TRBV11-3 few . CASSSRAYNEQFF TGTGCCAGCAGCTCCCGGGCCTACAATGAGCAGTTCTTC